The sequence of this T cell receptor (beta chain) was determined in a study of cytomegalovirus exposure and HLA in healthy donors. CDR1 LNHDA and CDR2 SQIVND come from the germline V gene (reference sequence). Trimming at V came to 4 bases and at J to 4 bases, leaving 6 bases not matched to a gene. This CDR3 contains 14 residues. Primers: 60 Vbeta forward and 13 Jbeta reverse. Profiling relied on immunoSEQ multiplex PCR, and the TCRdb table lists in-frame clones only, not all of them. The sample lists 140,000 to 150,000 clones, around 75% seen once, with about 2% in the top ten. This sequence joins TRBV19 and TRBJ1-2, with 7 bases fitting TRBD1. The sequence derives from a woman in her thirties or forties in good health and CMV-seronegative. The sample comprised PBMCs. As DNA, the CDR3 is TGTGCCAGTAGTACAGGACAGGTGGGCTATGGCTACACCTTC. Amino acid sequence: CASSTGQVGYGYTF.